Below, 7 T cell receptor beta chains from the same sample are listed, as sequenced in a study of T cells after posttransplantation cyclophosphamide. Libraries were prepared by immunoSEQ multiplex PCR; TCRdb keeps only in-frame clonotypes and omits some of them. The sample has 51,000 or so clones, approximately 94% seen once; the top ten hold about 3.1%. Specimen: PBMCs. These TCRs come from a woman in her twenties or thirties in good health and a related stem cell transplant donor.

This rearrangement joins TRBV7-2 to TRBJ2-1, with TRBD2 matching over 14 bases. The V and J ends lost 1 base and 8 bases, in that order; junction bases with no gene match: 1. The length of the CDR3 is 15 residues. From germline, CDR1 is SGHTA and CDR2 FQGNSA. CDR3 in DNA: TGTGCCAGCAGCTTAGTGGGACTAGCGGGGGATGAGCAGTTCTTC. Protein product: CASSLVGLAGDEQFF.

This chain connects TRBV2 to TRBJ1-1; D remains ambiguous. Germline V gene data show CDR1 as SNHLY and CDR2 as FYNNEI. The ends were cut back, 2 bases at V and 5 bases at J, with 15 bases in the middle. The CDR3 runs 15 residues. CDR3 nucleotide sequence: TGTGCCAGCAGTGAATCTCCAGGTGGATGGACTGAAGCTTTCTTT. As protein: CASSESPGGWTEAFF. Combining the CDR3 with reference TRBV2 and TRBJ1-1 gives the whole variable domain EPEVTQTPSHQVTQMGQEVILRCVPISNHLYFYWYRQILGQKVEFLVSFYNNEISEKSEIFDDQFSVERPDGSNFTLKIRSTKLEDSAMYFCASSESPGGWTEAFFGQGTRLTVV.

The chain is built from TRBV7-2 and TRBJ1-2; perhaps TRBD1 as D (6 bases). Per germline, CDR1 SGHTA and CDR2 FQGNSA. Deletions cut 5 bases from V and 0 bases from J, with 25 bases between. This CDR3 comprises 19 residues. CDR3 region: CASSKQGRPLVQTNYGYTF. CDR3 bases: TGTGCCAGCAGCAAACAGGGTCGACCCCTTGTCCAGACTAACTATGGCTACACCTTC.

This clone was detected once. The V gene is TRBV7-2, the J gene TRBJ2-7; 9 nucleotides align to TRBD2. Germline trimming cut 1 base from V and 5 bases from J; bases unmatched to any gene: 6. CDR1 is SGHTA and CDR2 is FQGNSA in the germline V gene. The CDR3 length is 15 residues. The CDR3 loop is CASSLEDSGGNEQYF. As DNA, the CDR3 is TGTGCCAGCAGCTTAGAGGATAGCGGGGGCAACGAGCAGTACTTC. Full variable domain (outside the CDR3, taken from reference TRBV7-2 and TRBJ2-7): GAGVSQSPSNKVTEKGKDVELRCDPISGHTALYWYRQSLGQGLEFLIYFQGNSAPDKSGLPSDRFSAERTGGSVSTLTIQRTQQEDSAVYLCASSLEDSGGNEQYFGPGTRLTVT.

The CDR3 is CASTATGYTNEKLFF. CDR3 DNA: TGTGCCAGTACTGCGACAGGGTACACTAATGAAAAACTGTTTTTT. The chain carries TRBV19 and TRBJ1-4, with 7 bases matching TRBD1. J gave up 2 bases and V 7 bases, and 7 bases lay outside the gene matches. Germline V gene data show CDR1 as LNHDA and CDR2 as SQIVND (reference sequence). CDR3 length: 15 amino acids.

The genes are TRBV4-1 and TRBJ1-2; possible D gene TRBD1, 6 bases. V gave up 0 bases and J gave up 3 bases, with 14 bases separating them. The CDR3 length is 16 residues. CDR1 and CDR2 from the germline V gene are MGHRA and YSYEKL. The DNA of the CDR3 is TGCGCCAGCAGCCAAGATTTGGCTTCAGGGGACTATGGCTACACCTTC. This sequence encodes CASSQDLASGDYGYTF.

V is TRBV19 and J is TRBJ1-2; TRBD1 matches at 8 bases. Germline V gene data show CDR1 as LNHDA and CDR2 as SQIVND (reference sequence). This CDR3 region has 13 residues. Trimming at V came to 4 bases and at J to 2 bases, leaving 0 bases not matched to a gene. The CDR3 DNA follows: TGTGCCAGTAGTACAGGGGGCAACTATGGCTACACCTTC. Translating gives CASSTGGNYGYTF.